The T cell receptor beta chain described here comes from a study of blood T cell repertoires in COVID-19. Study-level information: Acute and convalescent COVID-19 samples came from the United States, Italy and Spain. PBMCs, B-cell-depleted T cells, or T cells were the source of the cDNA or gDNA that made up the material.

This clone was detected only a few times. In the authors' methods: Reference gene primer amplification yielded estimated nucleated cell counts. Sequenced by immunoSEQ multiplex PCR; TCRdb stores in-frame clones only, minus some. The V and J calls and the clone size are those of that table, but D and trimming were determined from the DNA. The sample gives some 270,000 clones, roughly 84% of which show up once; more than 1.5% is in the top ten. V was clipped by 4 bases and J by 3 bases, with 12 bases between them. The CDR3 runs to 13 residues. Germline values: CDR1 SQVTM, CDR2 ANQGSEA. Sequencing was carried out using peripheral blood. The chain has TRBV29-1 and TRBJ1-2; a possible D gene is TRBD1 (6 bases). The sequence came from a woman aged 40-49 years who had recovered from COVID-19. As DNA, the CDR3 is TGCAGCGTTGGATCAGGGGCAGACTATGGCTACACCTTC. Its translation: CSVGSGADYGYTF.